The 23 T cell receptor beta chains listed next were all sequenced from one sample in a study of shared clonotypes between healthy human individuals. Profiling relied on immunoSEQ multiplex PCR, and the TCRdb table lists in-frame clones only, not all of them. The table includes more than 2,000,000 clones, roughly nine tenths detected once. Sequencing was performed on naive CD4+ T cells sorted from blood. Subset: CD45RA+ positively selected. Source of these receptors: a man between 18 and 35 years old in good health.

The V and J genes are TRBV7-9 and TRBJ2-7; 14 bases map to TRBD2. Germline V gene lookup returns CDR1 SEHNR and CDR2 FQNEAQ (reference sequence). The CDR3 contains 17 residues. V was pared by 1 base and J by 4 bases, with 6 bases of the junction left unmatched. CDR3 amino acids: CASSLGGTSGRSYEQYF. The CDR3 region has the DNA TGTGCCAGCAGCTTAGGTGGGACTAGCGGGAGATCTTACGAGCAGTACTTC.

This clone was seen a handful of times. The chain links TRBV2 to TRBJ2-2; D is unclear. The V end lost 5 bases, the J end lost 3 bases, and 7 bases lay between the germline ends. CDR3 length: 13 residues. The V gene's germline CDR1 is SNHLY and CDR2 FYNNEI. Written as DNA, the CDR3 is TGTGCCAGCAGTTCTCAGTACACCGGGGAGCTGTTTTTT. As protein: CASSSQYTGELFF.

The CDR3 here is CASTPIWGRNTGELFF. The CDR3 DNA reads as TGCGCCAGCACCCCTATATGGGGGAGGAACACCGGGGAGCTGTTTTTT. The V gene is TRBV4-1, the J gene TRBJ2-2; D may correspond to TRBD1 or TRBD2 (5 bases each). Germline assignment: CDR1 MGHRA and CDR2 YSYEKL. The V and J ends lost 7 bases and 1 base respectively, with 16 bases between them. The CDR3 spans 16 residues.

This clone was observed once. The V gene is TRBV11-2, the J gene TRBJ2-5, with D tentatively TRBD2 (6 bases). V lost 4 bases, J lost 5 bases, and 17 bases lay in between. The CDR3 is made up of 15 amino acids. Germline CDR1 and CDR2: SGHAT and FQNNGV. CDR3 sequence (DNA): TGTGCCAGCAGCTACCGGGACTCAGGATGGGAGACCCAGTACTTC. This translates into CASSYRDSGWETQYF.

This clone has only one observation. CDR3 protein: CASSPRRGDPPEAFF. The CDR3 bases are TGTGCCAGCTCACCACGTAGGGGGGACCCCCCTGAAGCTTTCTTT. The chain links TRBV18 to TRBJ1-1, with D maybe TRBD1 (6 bases). CDR1 KGHSH and CDR2 LQKENI come from the germline V gene. The CDR3 loop spans 15 amino acids. V dropped 1 base and J dropped 6 bases, with 15 bases sitting between them.

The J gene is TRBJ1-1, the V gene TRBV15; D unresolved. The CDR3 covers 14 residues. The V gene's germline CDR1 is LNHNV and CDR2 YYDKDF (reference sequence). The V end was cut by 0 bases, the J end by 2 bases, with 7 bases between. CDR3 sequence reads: CATSRDGLNTEAFF. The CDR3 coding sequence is TGTGCCACCAGCAGAGACGGGCTTAACACTGAAGCTTTCTTT.

The CDR3 DNA reads TGTGCCAGTAGTATAGATGGGACCGCCGGGACTGAAGCTTTCTTT. It encodes CASSIDGTAGTEAFF. The rearrangement uses TRBV19 and TRBJ1-1, with D possibly being TRBD1 (5 bases). The CDR3 totals 15 residues. The germline V and J ends were trimmed by 0 bases and 5 bases, with 13 bases remaining between them. Germline assignment: CDR1 LNHDA and CDR2 SQIVND (reference sequence).

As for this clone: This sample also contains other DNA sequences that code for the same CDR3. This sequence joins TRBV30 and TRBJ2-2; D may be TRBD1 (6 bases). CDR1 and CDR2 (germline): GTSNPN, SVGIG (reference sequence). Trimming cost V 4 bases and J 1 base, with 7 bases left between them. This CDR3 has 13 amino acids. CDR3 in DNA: TGTGCCTGGAACAGGGAGAACACCGGGGAGCTGTTTTTT. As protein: CAWNRENTGELFF.

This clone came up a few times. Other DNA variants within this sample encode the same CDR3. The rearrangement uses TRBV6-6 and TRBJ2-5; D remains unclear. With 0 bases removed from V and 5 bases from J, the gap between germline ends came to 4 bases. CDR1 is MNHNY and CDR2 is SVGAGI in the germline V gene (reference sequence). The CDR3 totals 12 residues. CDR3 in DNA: TGTGCCAGCAGTTACTCGAGGGAGACCCAGTACTTC. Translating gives CASSYSRETQYF.

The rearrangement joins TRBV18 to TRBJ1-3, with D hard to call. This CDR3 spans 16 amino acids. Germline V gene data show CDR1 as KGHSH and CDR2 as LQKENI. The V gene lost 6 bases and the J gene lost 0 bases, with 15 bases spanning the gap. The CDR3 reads CASSPVVPSSGNTIYF. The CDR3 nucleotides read TGTGCCAGCTCTCCCGTGGTGCCAAGCTCTGGAAACACCATATATTTT.

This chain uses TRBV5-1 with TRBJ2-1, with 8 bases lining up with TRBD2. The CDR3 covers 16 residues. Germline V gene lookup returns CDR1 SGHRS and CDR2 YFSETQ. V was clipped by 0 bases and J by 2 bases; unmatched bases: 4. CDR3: CASSLAAGGAYNEQFF. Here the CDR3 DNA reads TGCGCCAGCAGCTTGGCTGCGGGGGGTGCCTACAATGAGCAGTTCTTC.

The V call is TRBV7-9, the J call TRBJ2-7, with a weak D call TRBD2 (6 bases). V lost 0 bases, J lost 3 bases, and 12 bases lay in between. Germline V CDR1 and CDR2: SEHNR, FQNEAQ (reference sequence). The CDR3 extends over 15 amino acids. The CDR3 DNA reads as TGTGCCAGCAGCTTAGCGGCGGGAACTCGCTACGAGCAGTACTTC. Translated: CASSLAAGTRYEQYF.

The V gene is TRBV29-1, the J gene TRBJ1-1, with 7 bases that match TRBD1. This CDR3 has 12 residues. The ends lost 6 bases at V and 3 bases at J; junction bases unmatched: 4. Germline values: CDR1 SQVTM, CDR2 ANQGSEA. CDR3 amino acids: CSVRQGDTEAFF. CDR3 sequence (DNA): TGCAGCGTCCGTCAGGGGGACACTGAAGCTTTCTTT.

The CDR3, as DNA: TGTGCCAGCAGCTTAAGCGGGGGGCCTTACGGACCGTACTTC. It yields the protein CASSLSGGPYGPYF. J is TRBJ2-7 and V is TRBV7-2; 9 nucleotides match TRBD2. The CDR3 is 14 amino acids. Germline loops: CDR1 SGHTA, CDR2 FQGNSA. V lost 2 bases to trimming and J lost 12 bases; unmatched junction nucleotides: 11.

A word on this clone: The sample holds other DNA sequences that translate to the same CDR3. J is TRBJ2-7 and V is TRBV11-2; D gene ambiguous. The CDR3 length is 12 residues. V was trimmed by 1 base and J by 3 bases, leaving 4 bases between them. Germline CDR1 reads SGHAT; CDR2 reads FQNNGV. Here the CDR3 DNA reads TGTGCCAGCAGCTTAGGGGACTACGAGCAGTACTTC. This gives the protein CASSLGDYEQYF.

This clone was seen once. The CDR3 sequence: CASSVAGESYGYTF. The CDR3 bases are TGTGCCAGCAGTGTTGCAGGCGAGTCCTATGGCTACACCTTC. J is TRBJ1-2 and V is TRBV2; unclear D gene. The CDR3 extends over 14 amino acids. V lost 4 bases to trimming and J lost 4 bases, with 13 bases between them. Per germline, CDR1 SNHLY and CDR2 FYNNEI. The variable domain in full, completed from reference TRBV2 and TRBJ1-2, reads EPEVTQTPSHQVTQMGQEVILRCVPISNHLYFYWYRQILGQKVEFLVSFYNNEISEKSEIFDDQFSVERPDGSNFTLKIRSTKLEDSAMYFCASSVAGESYGYTFGSGTRLTVV.

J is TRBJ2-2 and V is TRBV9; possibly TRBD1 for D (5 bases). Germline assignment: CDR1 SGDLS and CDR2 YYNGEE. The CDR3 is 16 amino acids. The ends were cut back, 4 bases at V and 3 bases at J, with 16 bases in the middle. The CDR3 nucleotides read TGTGCCAGCAGCTCAGGGTCTAAACGGGACACCGGGGAGCTGTTTTTT. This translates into CASSSGSKRDTGELFF.

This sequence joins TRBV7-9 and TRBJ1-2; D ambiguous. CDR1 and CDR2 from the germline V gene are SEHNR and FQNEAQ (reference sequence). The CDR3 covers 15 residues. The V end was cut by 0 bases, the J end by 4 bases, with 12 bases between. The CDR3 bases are TGTGCCAGCAGCTTAGCCGGGCAGGAAGGCTATGGCTACACCTTC. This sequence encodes CASSLAGQEGYGYTF.

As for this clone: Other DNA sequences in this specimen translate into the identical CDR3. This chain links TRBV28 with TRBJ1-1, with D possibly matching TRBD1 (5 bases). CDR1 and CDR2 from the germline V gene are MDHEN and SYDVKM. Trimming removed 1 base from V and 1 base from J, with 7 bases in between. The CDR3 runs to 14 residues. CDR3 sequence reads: CASSLYQGNTEAFF. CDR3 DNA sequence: TGTGCCAGCAGTTTATACCAGGGGAACACTGAAGCTTTCTTT.

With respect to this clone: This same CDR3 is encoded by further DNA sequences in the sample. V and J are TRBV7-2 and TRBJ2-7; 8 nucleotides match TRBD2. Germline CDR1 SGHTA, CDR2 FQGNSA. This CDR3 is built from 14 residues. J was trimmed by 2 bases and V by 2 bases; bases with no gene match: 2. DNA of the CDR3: TGTGCCAGCAGCTTATCGGGGGGGCCCTACGAGCAGTACTTC. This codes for CASSLSGGPYEQYF.

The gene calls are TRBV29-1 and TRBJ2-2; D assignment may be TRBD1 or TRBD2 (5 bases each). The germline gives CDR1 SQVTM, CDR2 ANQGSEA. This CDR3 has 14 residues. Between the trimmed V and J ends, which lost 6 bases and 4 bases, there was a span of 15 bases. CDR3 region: CSVQSGQPTGELFF. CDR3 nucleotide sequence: TGCAGCGTGCAGTCGGGGCAGCCCACCGGGGAGCTGTTTTTT.

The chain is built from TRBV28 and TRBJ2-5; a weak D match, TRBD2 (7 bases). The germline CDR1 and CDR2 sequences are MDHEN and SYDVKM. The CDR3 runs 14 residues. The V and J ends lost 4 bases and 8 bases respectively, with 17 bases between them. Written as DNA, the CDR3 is TGTGCCAGCAGTTCGCTGGGGGGGGCCGGAACCCAGTACTTC. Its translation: CASSSLGGAGTQYF.

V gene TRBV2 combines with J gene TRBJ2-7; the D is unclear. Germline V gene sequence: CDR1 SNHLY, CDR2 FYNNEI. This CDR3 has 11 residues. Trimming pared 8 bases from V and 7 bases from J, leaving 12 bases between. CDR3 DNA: TGTGCCAGCCTGACCCAGCGAGAGCAGTACTTC. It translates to CASLTQREQYF.